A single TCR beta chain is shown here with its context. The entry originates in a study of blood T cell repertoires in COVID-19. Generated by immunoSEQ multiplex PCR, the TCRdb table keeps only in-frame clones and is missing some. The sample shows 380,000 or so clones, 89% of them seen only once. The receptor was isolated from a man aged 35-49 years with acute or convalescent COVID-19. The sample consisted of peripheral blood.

CDR3 bases: TGTGCCAGCAGTCTCGGACAGGGCTCCTACGAGCAGTACTTC. Protein product: CASSLGQGSYEQYF. The chain combines TRBV2 with TRBJ2-7; 8 positions match TRBD1. The CDR3 spans 14 residues. The V gene's germline CDR1 is SNHLY and CDR2 FYNNEI. V was clipped by 5 bases and J by 0 bases; unmatched bases: 3.